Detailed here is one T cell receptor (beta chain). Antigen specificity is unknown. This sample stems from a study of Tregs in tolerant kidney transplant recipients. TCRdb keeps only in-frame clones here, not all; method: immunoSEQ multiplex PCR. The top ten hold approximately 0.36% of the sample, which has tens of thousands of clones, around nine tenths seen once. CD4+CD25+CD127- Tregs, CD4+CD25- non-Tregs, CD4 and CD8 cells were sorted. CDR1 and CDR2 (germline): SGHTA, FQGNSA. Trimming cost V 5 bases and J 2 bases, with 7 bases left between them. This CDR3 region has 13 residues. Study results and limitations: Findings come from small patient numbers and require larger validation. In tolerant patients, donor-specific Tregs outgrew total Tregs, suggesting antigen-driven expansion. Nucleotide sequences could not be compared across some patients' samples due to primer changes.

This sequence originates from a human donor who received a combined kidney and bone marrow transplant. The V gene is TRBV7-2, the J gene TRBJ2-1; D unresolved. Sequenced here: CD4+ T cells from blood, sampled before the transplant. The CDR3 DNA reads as TGTGCCAGCAGCCGCGACACCTACAATGAGCAGTTCTTC. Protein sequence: CASSRDTYNEQFF.